The sample holds a few counts of the clone carrying this TCR beta chain. The target antigen is unknown. From RNA transcripts, TCR beta CDR3 regions were amplified. First-round RT-PCR of the TCR CDR3 relied on the HTBI primer set. TCRdb reprocessed the multiplex PCR reads with MiXCR, giving one entry per CDR3 protein. The table shows around 280,000 distinct CDR3 sequences, with roughly 15% occurring only once. This record comes from a study of T cells in Graves' hyperthyroidism and ophthalmopathy. Study-level findings and limits: Stable hyperthyroidism and ophthalmopathy were separated using 13 V-J signatures.

The hyperthyroidism was newly diagnosed and had lasted under 2 months; the patients were aged 18 to 65. Thyroid ultrasound, orbital computed tomography, clinical symptoms, and serum thyroxine and TRAb underpinned diagnoses. The receptor comes from a woman in her forties with Graves' hyperthyroidism. The sequenced material came from blood.

CDR3 bases: TGCGCCAGCAGCGGGACATTGAACACCGGGGAGCTGTTTTTT. This sequence encodes CASSGTLNTGELFF. The chain employs TRBV5-1 and TRBJ2-2, with D perhaps matching TRBD1 (6 bases). Trimming removed 4 bases from V and 1 base from J, with 8 bases in between. Germline assignment: CDR1 SGHRS and CDR2 YFSETQ. This CDR3 region has 14 residues.